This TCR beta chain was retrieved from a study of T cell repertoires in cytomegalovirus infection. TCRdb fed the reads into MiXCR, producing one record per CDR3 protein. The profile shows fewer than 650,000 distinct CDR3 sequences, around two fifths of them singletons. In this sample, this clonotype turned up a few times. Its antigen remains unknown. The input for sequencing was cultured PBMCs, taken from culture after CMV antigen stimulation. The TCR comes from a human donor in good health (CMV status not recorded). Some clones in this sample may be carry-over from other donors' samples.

The CDR3 here is CASSYRGSAEAFF. As DNA, the CDR3 is TGTGCCAGCAGTTACCGAGGGTCGGCTGAAGCTTTCTTT. The chain employs TRBV6-8 and TRBJ1-1; D not certain. CDR3 size: 13 residues. V was clipped by 2 bases and J by 6 bases, with 10 bases between them. Germline-derived CDR1 and CDR2 are MNHGY and SAAAGT.